The rows below give T cell receptor beta chains drawn from one sample of a study of blood T cell repertoires in COVID-19. Data came from immunoSEQ multiplex PCR; TCRdb stores just in-frame clones and leaves some out. Of some 320,000 clones in the sample, roughly 86% are singletons; the top ten hold approximately 2.9%. Sequencing was carried out using PBMCs or T cells enriched from blood (not recorded which). Receptors originate from a woman aged 45-65 years who had been exposed to COVID-19. CDR3s include the opening cysteine and the closing phenylalanine or tryptophan. Each record gives: V gene, J gene, D gene, clone size, CDR3 protein, CDR3 DNA. A D gene is named only where the DNA matches it firmly. Clone size is shown for a subset of rows, as once, few, many or a class of expanded clone.

V gene: TRBV3-1/TRBV3-2
J gene: TRBJ2-7
D gene: TRBD2
clone size: .
CDR3 protein: CASSRSGGLTYEQYF
CDR3 DNA: TGTGCCAGCAGCCGTAGCGGGGGGCTAACCTACGAGCAGTACTTC

V gene: TRBV6-2/TRBV6-3
J gene: TRBJ2-7
D gene: .
clone size: .
CDR3 protein: CASSSSLEQAWRYEQYF
CDR3 DNA: TGTGCCAGCAGTTCGTCCCTCGAACAGGCCTGGCGATACGAGCAGTACTTC

V gene: TRBV10-3
J gene: TRBJ1-1
D gene: TRBD1
clone size: .
CDR3 protein: CAISVFSKDRVGTEAFF
CDR3 DNA: TGTGCCATCAGTGTGTTTTCGAAAGACAGGGTGGGCACTGAAGCTTTCTTT

V gene: TRBV5-6
J gene: TRBJ2-7
D gene: .
clone size: .
CDR3 protein: CASSPQAVRRAPGTYEQYF
CDR3 DNA: TGTGCCAGCAGCCCCCAGGCTGTGAGGCGGGCGCCGGGAACCTACGAGCAGTACTTC

V gene: TRBV15
J gene: TRBJ2-3
D gene: .
clone size: once
CDR3 protein: CATSRVRGSTDTQYF
CDR3 DNA: TGTGCCACCAGCAGAGTTAGGGGCAGCACAGATACGCAGTATTTT

V gene: TRBV5-1
J gene: TRBJ2-3
D gene: TRBD2
clone size: .
CDR3 protein: CASSLVAGSTDTQYF
CDR3 DNA: TGCGCCAGCAGCTTGGTAGCGGGGAGCACAGATACGCAGTATTTT

V gene: TRBV7-6
J gene: TRBJ2-7
D gene: TRBD1
clone size: .
CDR3 protein: CASSELRGSNYEQYF
CDR3 DNA: TGTGCCAGCAGCGAACTCAGGGGGAGCAATTACGAGCAGTACTTC

V gene: TRBV9
J gene: TRBJ1-4
D gene: TRBD1
clone size: .
CDR3 protein: CASNRGQNNEKLFF
CDR3 DNA: TGTGCCAGCAATAGGGGACAGAATAATGAAAAACTGTTTTTT

V gene: TRBV29-1
J gene: TRBJ2-3
D gene: .
clone size: .
CDR3 protein: CSVVRAGTDTQYF
CDR3 DNA: TGCAGCGTGGTGCGGGCCGGCACAGATACGCAGTATTTT

V gene: TRBV11-2
J gene: TRBJ2-1
D gene: TRBD2
clone size: .
CDR3 protein: CASSAGGTSGYNEQFF
CDR3 DNA: TGTGCCAGCAGCGCAGGGGGGACTAGCGGGTACAATGAGCAGTTCTTC

V gene: TRBV19
J gene: TRBJ1-1
D gene: .
clone size: .
CDR3 protein: CASQGVYTEAFF
CDR3 DNA: TGTGCCAGTCAGGGTGTTTACACTGAAGCTTTCTTT

V gene: TRBV5-1
J gene: TRBJ1-5
D gene: TRBD1
clone size: .
CDR3 protein: CASSPGTGEMNQPQHF
CDR3 DNA: TGCGCCAGCAGCCCGGGGACAGGGGAGATGAATCAGCCCCAGCATTTT

V gene: TRBV4-2
J gene: TRBJ1-1
D gene: TRBD1
clone size: .
CDR3 protein: CASSQGVNRDRGRRTEAFF
CDR3 DNA: TGTGCCAGCAGCCAAGGGGTTAACCGGGACAGGGGGCGAAGGACTGAAGCTTTCTTT

V gene: TRBV5-6
J gene: TRBJ1-6
D gene: TRBD1
clone size: .
CDR3 protein: CASSPGTGSNYSPLHF
CDR3 DNA: TGTGCCAGCAGCCCGGGGACAGGGTCTAATTATTCACCCCTCCACTTT

V gene: TRBV7-9
J gene: TRBJ1-6
D gene: .
clone size: once
CDR3 protein: CASSSTGIRDSPLHF
CDR3 DNA: TGTGCCAGCAGCTCCACAGGGATTCGGGATTCACCCCTCCACTTT

V gene: TRBV27
J gene: TRBJ2-5
D gene: TRBD2
clone size: .
CDR3 protein: CASSSSGGALVETQYF
CDR3 DNA: TGTGCCAGCAGTTCTAGCGGGGGGGCGTTAGTTGAGACCCAGTACTTC

V gene: TRBV3-1/TRBV3-2
J gene: TRBJ1-2
D gene: .
clone size: .
CDR3 protein: CASSQDTGVLGYTF
CDR3 DNA: TGTGCCAGCAGCCAAGATACGGGGGTGTTGGGCTACACCTTC

V gene: TRBV28
J gene: TRBJ2-1
D gene: TRBD2
clone size: .
CDR3 protein: CASSWTSGGNNEQFF
CDR3 DNA: TGTGCCAGCAGCTGGACTAGCGGGGGCAACAATGAGCAGTTCTTC

V gene: TRBV27
J gene: TRBJ1-2
D gene: .
clone size: .
CDR3 protein: CASSTGGLSGYTF
CDR3 DNA: TGTGCCAGCAGTACCGGGGGACTGTCTGGCTACACCTTC

V gene: TRBV28
J gene: TRBJ2-7
D gene: TRBD2
clone size: few
CDR3 protein: CASSPDLAGGLEQYF
CDR3 DNA: TGTGCCAGCAGTCCGGATCTAGCGGGGGGGCTTGAGCAGTACTTC

V gene: TRBV6-5
J gene: TRBJ1-6
D gene: .
clone size: .
CDR3 protein: CASTARLVGGSPLHF
CDR3 DNA: TGTGCCAGCACCGCCCGTCTGGTCGGAGGTTCACCCCTCCACTTT

V gene: TRBV6-5
J gene: TRBJ1-6
D gene: TRBD1
clone size: .
CDR3 protein: CASSIQGARGSPLHF
CDR3 DNA: TGTGCCAGCAGCATACAGGGGGCAAGGGGTTCACCCCTCCACTTT

V gene: TRBV5-4
J gene: TRBJ1-2
D gene: .
clone size: once
CDR3 protein: CASSLVAGSDYGYTF
CDR3 DNA: TGTGCCAGCAGCTTGGTGGCAGGGTCGGACTATGGCTACACCTTC

V gene: TRBV7-9
J gene: TRBJ1-3
D gene: .
clone size: .
CDR3 protein: CASSFTGRGNTIYF
CDR3 DNA: TGTGCCAGCAGCTTTACAGGGAGAGGAAACACCATATATTTT

V gene: TRBV7-8
J gene: TRBJ2-7
D gene: TRBD1
clone size: .
CDR3 protein: CASSLGTQGDEYEQYF
CDR3 DNA: TGTGCCAGCAGCTTAGGTACTCAGGGGGACGAGTACGAGCAGTACTTC

V gene: TRBV5-1
J gene: TRBJ1-1
D gene: .
clone size: .
CDR3 protein: CASSWGVNTEAFF
CDR3 DNA: TGCGCCAGCAGCTGGGGGGTGAACACTGAAGCTTTCTTT

V gene: TRBV29-1
J gene: TRBJ1-4
D gene: .
clone size: .
CDR3 protein: CSVGLRVSGEKLFF
CDR3 DNA: TGCAGCGTTGGACTAAGGGTTTCCGGGGAAAAACTGTTTTTT

V gene: TRBV7-9
J gene: TRBJ2-1
D gene: TRBD1
clone size: .
CDR3 protein: CASTANTGTAYNEQFF
CDR3 DNA: TGTGCCAGCACCGCTAATACCGGGACAGCCTACAATGAGCAGTTCTTC

V gene: TRBV10-3
J gene: TRBJ2-3
D gene: TRBD1
clone size: .
CDR3 protein: CAISGDRGTDTQYF
CDR3 DNA: TGTGCCATCAGTGGGGACAGGGGCACAGATACGCAGTATTTT

V gene: TRBV4-1
J gene: TRBJ1-3
D gene: .
clone size: .
CDR3 protein: CASSQETAFSGNTIYF
CDR3 DNA: TGCGCCAGCAGCCAGGAGACAGCTTTCTCTGGAAACACCATATATTTT

V gene: TRBV5-1
J gene: TRBJ2-7
D gene: .
clone size: few
CDR3 protein: CASSLGGHSYEQYF
CDR3 DNA: TGCGCCAGCAGCTTGGGCGGACACTCCTACGAGCAGTACTTC

V gene: TRBV18
J gene: TRBJ2-5
D gene: .
clone size: .
CDR3 protein: CASSEFTETQYF
CDR3 DNA: TGTGCCAGCTCGGAGTTCACGGAGACCCAGTACTTC

V gene: TRBV6-5
J gene: TRBJ1-4
D gene: .
clone size: .
CDR3 protein: CASSFDRGRDEKLFF
CDR3 DNA: TGTGCCAGCAGTTTCGACAGAGGAAGGGATGAAAAACTGTTTTTT

V gene: TRBV7-9
J gene: TRBJ2-1
D gene: .
clone size: .
CDR3 protein: CASSSGILAYNEQFF
CDR3 DNA: TGTGCCAGCAGCTCGGGGATTCTAGCCTACAATGAGCAGTTCTTC

V gene: TRBV5-1
J gene: TRBJ2-3
D gene: TRBD2
clone size: .
CDR3 protein: CASSLAGLAGGLPSTDTQYF
CDR3 DNA: TGCGCCAGCAGCTTGGCGGGACTAGCGGGGGGCTTACCTAGCACAGATACGCAGTATTTT

V gene: TRBV7-9
J gene: TRBJ1-2
D gene: .
clone size: few
CDR3 protein: CASSSGSVPPYGYTF
CDR3 DNA: TGTGCCAGCAGCTCCGGGTCTGTTCCCCCCTATGGCTACACCTTC

V gene: TRBV18
J gene: TRBJ2-7
D gene: TRBD1
clone size: once
CDR3 protein: CASSPLADRGYEQYF
CDR3 DNA: TGTGCCAGCTCACCTCTCGCGGACAGGGGATACGAGCAGTACTTC

V gene: TRBV28
J gene: TRBJ1-5
D gene: .
clone size: once
CDR3 protein: CASNQGIQPQHF
CDR3 DNA: TGTGCCAGCAATCAGGGTATTCAGCCCCAGCATTTT

V gene: TRBV28
J gene: TRBJ1-4
D gene: .
clone size: .
CDR3 protein: CASTQIPRVGTNEKLFF
CDR3 DNA: TGTGCCAGCACCCAAATACCCAGGGTAGGGACTAATGAAAAACTGTTTTTT

V gene: TRBV24-1
J gene: TRBJ1-2
D gene: TRBD1
clone size: .
CDR3 protein: CATSDDRGNYGYTF
CDR3 DNA: TGTGCCACCAGTGATGACAGGGGTAACTATGGCTACACCTTC

V gene: TRBV6-5
J gene: TRBJ1-5
D gene: .
clone size: .
CDR3 protein: CASSPRGNQPQHF
CDR3 DNA: TGTGCCAGCAGTCCCCGGGGAAATCAGCCCCAGCATTTT

V gene: TRBV9
J gene: TRBJ2-5
D gene: TRBD2
clone size: .
CDR3 protein: CASGGGERGTQYF
CDR3 DNA: TGTGCCAGCGGAGGAGGGGAGCGGGGGACCCAGTACTTC

V gene: TRBV24-1
J gene: TRBJ1-5
D gene: TRBD1
clone size: .
CDR3 protein: CATSDLPNRGRMSNQPQHF
CDR3 DNA: TGTGCCACCAGTGATTTGCCCAACAGGGGAAGGATGAGCAATCAGCCCCAGCATTTT

V gene: TRBV6-5
J gene: TRBJ1-2
D gene: .
clone size: .
CDR3 protein: CASRRERANYGYTF
CDR3 DNA: TGTGCCAGCAGAAGGGAGCGAGCTAACTATGGCTACACCTTC

V gene: TRBV30
J gene: TRBJ1-2
D gene: .
clone size: .
CDR3 protein: CAWSFRGRAGRYYTF
CDR3 DNA: TGTGCCTGGAGTTTCCGAGGTCGGGCAGGGAGGTACTACACCTTC

V gene: TRBV5-1
J gene: TRBJ1-6
D gene: TRBD1
clone size: few
CDR3 protein: CASSLAGQGHSPLHF
CDR3 DNA: TGCGCCAGCAGCTTGGCGGGACAGGGGCATTCACCCCTCCACTTT